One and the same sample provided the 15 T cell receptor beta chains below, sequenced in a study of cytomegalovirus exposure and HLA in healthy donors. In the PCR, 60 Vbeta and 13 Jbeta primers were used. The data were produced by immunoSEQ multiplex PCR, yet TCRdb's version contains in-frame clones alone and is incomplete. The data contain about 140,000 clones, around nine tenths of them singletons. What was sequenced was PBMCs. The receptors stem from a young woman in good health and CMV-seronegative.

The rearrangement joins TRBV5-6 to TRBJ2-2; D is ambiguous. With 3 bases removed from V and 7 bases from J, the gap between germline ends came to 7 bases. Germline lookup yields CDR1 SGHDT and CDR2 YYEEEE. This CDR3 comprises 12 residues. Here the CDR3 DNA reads TGTGCCAGCAGCTGGAACTACGGGGAGCTGTTTTTT. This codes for CASSWNYGELFF.

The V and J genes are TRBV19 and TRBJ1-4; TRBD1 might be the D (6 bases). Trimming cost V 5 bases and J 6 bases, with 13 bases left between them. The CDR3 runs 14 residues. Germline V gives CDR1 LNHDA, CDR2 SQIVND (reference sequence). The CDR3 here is CASSLQGGHEKLFF. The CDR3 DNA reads TGTGCCAGTAGTCTACAGGGTGGACATGAAAAACTGTTTTTT.

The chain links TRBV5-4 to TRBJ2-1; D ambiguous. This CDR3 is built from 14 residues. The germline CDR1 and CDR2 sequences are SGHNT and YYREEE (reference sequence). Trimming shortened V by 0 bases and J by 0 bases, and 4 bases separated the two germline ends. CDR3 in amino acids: CASSLGSSYNEQFF. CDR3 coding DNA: TGTGCCAGCAGCTTGGGGAGCTCCTACAATGAGCAGTTCTTC.

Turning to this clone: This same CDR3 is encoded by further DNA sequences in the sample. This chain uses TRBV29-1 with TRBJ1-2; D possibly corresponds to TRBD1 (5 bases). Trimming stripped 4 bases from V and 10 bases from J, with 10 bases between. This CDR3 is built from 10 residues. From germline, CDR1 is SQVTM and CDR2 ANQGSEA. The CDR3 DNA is TGCAGCGTTGGGACAACCCACTACACCTTC. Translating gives CSVGTTHYTF.

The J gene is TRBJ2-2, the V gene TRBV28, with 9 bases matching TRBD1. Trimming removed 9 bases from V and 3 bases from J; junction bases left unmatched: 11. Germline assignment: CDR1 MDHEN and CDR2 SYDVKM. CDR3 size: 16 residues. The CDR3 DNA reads TGTGCCAGGGGATCGGACAGGGGAGAGTACACCGGGGAGCTGTTTTTT. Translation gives CARGSDRGEYTGELFF.

Here the CDR3 DNA reads TGTGCCAGCAGTGAAAACCGGGGATACACCGGGGAGCTGTTTTTT. This encodes CASSENRGYTGELFF. The rearrangement joins TRBV6-1 to TRBJ2-2, with D possibly being TRBD2 (5 bases). This CDR3 has 15 residues. CDR1 is MNHNS and CDR2 is SASEGT in the germline V gene. With 2 bases removed from V and 3 bases from J, the gap between germline ends came to 10 bases.

CDR3: CASSLGRTLSYEQYF. CDR3 sequence (DNA): TGTGCCAGCAGCTTAGGGAGAACTTTGTCCTACGAGCAGTACTTC. The chain joins TRBV7-8 to TRBJ2-7; no clear D. The CDR3 has 15 amino acids. Germline-derived CDR1 and CDR2 are SGHVS and FQNEAQ. The ends were cut back, 1 base at V and 1 base at J, with 11 bases in the middle. Complete variable domain (other parts from reference TRBV7-8 and TRBJ2-7): GAGVSQSPRYKVAKRGQDVALRCDPISGHVSLFWYQQALGQGPEFLTYFQNEAQLDKSGLPSDRFFAERPEGSVSTLKIQRTQQEDSAVYLCASSLGRTLSYEQYFGPGTRLTVT.

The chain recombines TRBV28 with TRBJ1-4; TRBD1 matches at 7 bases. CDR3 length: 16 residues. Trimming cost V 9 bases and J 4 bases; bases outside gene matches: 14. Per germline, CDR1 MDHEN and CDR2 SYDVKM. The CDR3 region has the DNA TGTGCCAGTCGGACAGGCTCAGCTTGGGGTAATGAAAAACTGTTTTTT. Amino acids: CASRTGSAWGNEKLFF. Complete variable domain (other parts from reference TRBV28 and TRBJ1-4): DVKVTQSSRYLVKRTGEKVFLECVQDMDHENMFWYRQDPGLGLRLIYFSYDVKMKEKGDIPEGYSVSREKKERFSLILESASTNQTSMYLCASRTGSAWGNEKLFFGSGTQLSVL.

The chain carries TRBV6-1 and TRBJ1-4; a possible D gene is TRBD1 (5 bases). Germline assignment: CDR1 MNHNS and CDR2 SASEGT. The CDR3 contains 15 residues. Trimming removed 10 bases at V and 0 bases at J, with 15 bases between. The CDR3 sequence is CATHKGLATNEKLFF. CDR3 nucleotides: TGTGCCACACACAAGGGACTCGCAACTAATGAAAAACTGTTTTTT.

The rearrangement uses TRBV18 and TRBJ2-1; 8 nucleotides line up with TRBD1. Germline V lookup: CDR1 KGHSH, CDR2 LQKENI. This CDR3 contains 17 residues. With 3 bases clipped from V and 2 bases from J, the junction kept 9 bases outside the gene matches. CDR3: CASSPLGQGATYNEQFF. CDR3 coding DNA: TGTGCCAGCTCACCCCTCGGGCAGGGGGCGACCTACAATGAGCAGTTCTTC.

In DNA form, the CDR3 reads TGTGCCAGCAGTTACGGGAGTACTGGGGCCAACGTCCTGACTTTC. Protein sequence: CASSYGSTGANVLTF. The chain combines TRBV6-5 with TRBJ2-6; D may be TRBD2 (5 bases). Germline CDR1 MNHEY, CDR2 SVGAGI. With 2 bases removed from V and 2 bases from J, the gap between germline ends came to 7 bases. CDR3 length: 15 residues.

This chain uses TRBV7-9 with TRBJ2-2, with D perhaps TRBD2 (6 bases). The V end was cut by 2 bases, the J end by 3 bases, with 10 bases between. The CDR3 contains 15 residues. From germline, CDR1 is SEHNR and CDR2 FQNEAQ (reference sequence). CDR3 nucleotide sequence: TGTGCCAGCAGCTTAACGCGGGGCTACACCGGGGAGCTGTTTTTT. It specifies CASSLTRGYTGELFF. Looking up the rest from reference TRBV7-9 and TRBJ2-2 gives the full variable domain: DTGVSQNPRHKITKRGQNVTFRCDPISEHNRLYWYRQTLGQGPEFLTYFQNEAQLEKSRLLSDRFSAERPKGSFSTLEIQRTEQGDSAMYLCASSLTRGYTGELFFGEGSRLTVL.

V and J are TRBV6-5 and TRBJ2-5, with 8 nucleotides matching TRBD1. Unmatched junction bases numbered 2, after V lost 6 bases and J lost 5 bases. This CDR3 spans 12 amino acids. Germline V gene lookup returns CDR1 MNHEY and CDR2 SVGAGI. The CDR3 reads CASSWDRETQYF. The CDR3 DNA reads TGTGCCAGCAGCTGGGACAGGGAGACCCAGTACTTC.

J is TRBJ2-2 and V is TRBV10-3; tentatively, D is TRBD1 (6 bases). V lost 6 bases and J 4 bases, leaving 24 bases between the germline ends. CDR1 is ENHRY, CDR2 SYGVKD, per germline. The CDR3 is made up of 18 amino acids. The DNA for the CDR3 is TGTGCCATCAGCGAGCTTAGCGTAGGGGGTTTTCTCACCGGGGAGCTGTTTTTT. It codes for CAISELSVGGFLTGELFF.

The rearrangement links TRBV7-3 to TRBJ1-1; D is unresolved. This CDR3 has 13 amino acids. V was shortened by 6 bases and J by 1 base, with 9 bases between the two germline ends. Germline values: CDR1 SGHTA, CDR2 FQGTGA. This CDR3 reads CASSSYKNTEAFF. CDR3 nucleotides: TGTGCCAGCAGTTCTTACAAGAACACTGAAGCTTTCTTT.